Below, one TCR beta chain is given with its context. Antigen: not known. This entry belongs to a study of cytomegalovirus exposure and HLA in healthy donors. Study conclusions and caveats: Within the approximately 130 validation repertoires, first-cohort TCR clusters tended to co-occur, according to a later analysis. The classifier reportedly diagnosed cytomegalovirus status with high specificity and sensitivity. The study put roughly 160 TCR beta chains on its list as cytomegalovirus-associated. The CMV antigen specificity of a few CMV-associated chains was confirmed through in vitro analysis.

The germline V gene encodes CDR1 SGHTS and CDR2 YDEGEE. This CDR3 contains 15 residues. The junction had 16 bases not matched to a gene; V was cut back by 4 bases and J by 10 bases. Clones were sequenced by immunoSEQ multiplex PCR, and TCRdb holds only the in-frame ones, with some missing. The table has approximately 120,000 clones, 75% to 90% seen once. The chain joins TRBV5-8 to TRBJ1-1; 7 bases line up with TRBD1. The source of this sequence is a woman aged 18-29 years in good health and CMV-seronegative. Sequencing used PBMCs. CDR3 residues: CASSPTGRDSFLAFF. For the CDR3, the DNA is TGTGCCAGCAGCCCTACAGGCCGGGACAGCTTCTTAGCTTTCTTT.